This T cell receptor beta chain was sequenced in a study of naive and memory T cell subsets. This clonotype occurred a few times. What it binds is not known. CMV status came from CD4+ IFNgamma after overnight CMV lysate stimulation. The beta constant-region primer was an equimolar mix of two oligonucleotides covering TRBC1 and TRBC2. A 12-nucleotide UMI and the SP2 primer were added to the cDNA 3' end by oligonucleotide ligation. A single record per CDR3 protein comes from TCRdb applying MiXCR to the UMI-ligation and nested PCR reads. This sample has 77,000 or so distinct CDR3 sequences, with 10% to 15% found just once. Study-level points and caveats: Each distinct alpha or beta sequence counts as one clonotype. TCR abundance followed a power law differing between naive and memory subsets.

Germline V gene lookup returns CDR1 SEHNR and CDR2 FQNEAQ (reference sequence). Trimming removed 5 bases at V and 2 bases at J, with 12 bases between. CDR3 length equals 14 residues. The sequencing input was central memory CD4+ T cells from blood. The receptor was isolated from a human donor in good health. The rearrangement links TRBV7-9 to TRBJ1-1; D is possibly TRBD1 (5 bases). The CDR3 protein is CASSPQGDNTEAFF. Written as DNA, the CDR3 is TGTGCCAGCAGCCCTCAAGGGGATAACACTGAAGCTTTCTTT.